A single sample gave rise to the 25 T cell receptor beta chains below, sequenced in a study of blood T cells in healthy people across ages (dated by TCRdb to between 2014 and 2017). Receptor amplification or capture employed 5' RACE. Instrument on record: Illumina HiSeq 2500. A second roughly 6 to 11 cycle PCR used a sample-barcoded 5' primer and a J-beta primer mix. TCRdb reran the public reads through fastp at Q25 and MiXCR, keeping productive beta chains. Every entry covers one CDR3 protein and lists the most common genes and DNA from its rows. In all, the sample holds about 800,000 distinct CDR3 sequences, and 25% of those were seen once. The ten biggest clones cover under 4% of the sample. This sample was shared with a second study, whose subject was T cells of mothers and their children.

Material for sequencing was blood. These receptors came from a boy aged 5-17 years in good health.

This clonotype was seen more than once but under ten times. The V call is TRBV7-2, the J call TRBJ1-6; a weak D match, TRBD1 (5 bases). The CDR3 totals 13 residues. Trimming left V 8 bases short and J 5 bases short, with 10 bases between. Germline assignment: CDR1 SGHTA and CDR2 FQGNSA. DNA of the CDR3: TGTGCCAGCCGCAGGGAACATAATTCACCCCTCCACTTT. It translates to CASRREHNSPLHF.

V gene TRBV5-1 combines with J gene TRBJ2-1, with a weak D call TRBD2 (5 bases). The last part of the DNA fits TRBJ2-7 better; the J call may be wrong. CDR1 and CDR2 (germline): SGHRS, YFSETQ. This CDR3 spans 13 amino acids. The CDR3 sequence: CASSPPSRVEQYF. In DNA form, the CDR3 reads TGCGCCAGCAGCCCTCCCTCGCGGGTCGAGCAGTACTTC.

The chain couples TRBV29-1 to TRBJ2-1; TRBD2 aligns across 8 bases. Germline values: CDR1 SQVTM, CDR2 ANQGSEA. V lost 4 bases, J lost 6 bases, and 8 bases stayed unmatched. This CDR3 spans 14 amino acids. CDR3 in amino acids: CSVGVPLAGNEQFF. DNA for the CDR3: TGCAGCGTTGGAGTCCCTCTAGCGGGCAATGAGCAGTTCTTC.

This chain uses TRBV12-3 or TRBV12-4 with TRBJ2-2; D is possibly TRBD2 (7 bases). The length of the CDR3 is 17 residues. The V end lost 3 bases, the J end lost 2 bases, and 16 bases lay between the germline ends. CDR3 sequence: CASSFMVGGANTGELFF. In DNA, the CDR3 is TGTGCCAGCAGTTTTATGGTAGGGGGGGCCAACACCGGGGAGCTGTTTTTT.

The V gene is TRBV7-9, the J gene TRBJ2-5; the D is unclear. The ends were cut back, 2 bases at V and 4 bases at J, with 11 bases in the middle. The CDR3 is 14 residues long. CDR1 is SEHNR and CDR2 is FQNEAQ in the germline V gene (reference sequence). DNA for the CDR3: TGTGCCAGCAGCTTACAGTCGGTGGGAGAGACCCAGTACTTC. Protein sequence: CASSLQSVGETQYF.

V gene TRBV28 combines with J gene TRBJ2-7, with D unclear. Germline V gene data show CDR1 as MDHEN and CDR2 as SYDVKM. V was cut by 5 bases and J by 2 bases, with 10 bases left in between. CDR3 length: 13 amino acids. The CDR3 bases are TGTGCCAGCAGTCCGATCTTGGCCTACGAGCAGTACTTC. The encoded protein is CASSPILAYEQYF. The entire variable domain, with the rest obtained from reference TRBV28 and TRBJ2-7, is as follows: DVKVTQSSRYLVKRTGEKVFLECVQDMDHENMFWYRQDPGLGLRLIYFSYDVKMKEKGDIPEGYSVSREKKERFSLILESASTNQTSMYLCASSPILAYEQYFGPGTRLTVT.

This clonotype has just a few counts. This CDR3 reads CASSPTTRSEKLFF. The DNA of the CDR3 is TGTGCCAGCTCTCCGACAACTAGGAGTGAAAAACTGTTTTTT. The chain combines TRBV18 with TRBJ1-4; D remains unclear. In germline, CDR1 is KGHSH, CDR2 LQKENI. Trimming pared 6 bases from V and 7 bases from J, leaving 15 bases between. CDR3 size: 14 residues.

The J gene is TRBJ2-1, the V gene TRBV7-9; TRBD2 matches at 11 bases. V dropped 5 bases and J dropped 0; count of bases not matched to a gene: 6. The CDR3 is made up of 17 amino acids. Germline CDR1 reads SEHNR; CDR2 reads FQNEAQ (reference sequence). CDR3 sequence reads: CASSPLTSGNSYNEQFF. CDR3 in DNA: TGTGCCAGCAGCCCCCTGACTAGCGGGAACTCCTACAATGAGCAGTTCTTC.

The chain links TRBV3-1 to TRBJ2-7; D might be TRBD1 (5 bases). CDR1 LGHDT and CDR2 YNNKEL come from the germline V gene (reference sequence). The CDR3 is 14 residues long. V lost 0 bases, J lost 5 bases, and 11 bases lay in between. CDR3 bases: TGTGCCAGCAGCCAAGAGTCAGGGATCCACGAGCAGTACTTC. Protein: CASSQESGIHEQYF.

A note on this clonotype: Possible read error: a much larger clone is one base away. The chain links TRBV28 to TRBJ2-5, with D possibly TRBD2 on 5 matching bases. The J call is in doubt because the DNA end fits TRBJ2-7 better. Germline assignment: CDR1 MDHEN and CDR2 SYDVKM. CDR3 length: 13 amino acids. CDR3 sequence reads: CASGPSGTYEQYF. The DNA for the CDR3 is TGTGCCAGCGGCCCCAGCGGAACCTACGAGCAGTACTTC.

The CDR3 bases are TGTGCCAGCAGTCGCTATCCTAGCGGGGGGGCGTCCGGGGAGCTGTTTTTT. Amino acids: CASSRYPSGGASGELFF. The chain carries TRBV6-2 or TRBV6-3 and TRBJ2-2, with 12 bases matching TRBD2. The CDR3 has 17 amino acids. J gave up 6 bases and V 5 bases, and 10 bases lay outside the gene matches. Germline V gene sequence: CDR1 MNHEY, CDR2 SVGEGT.

The V and J genes are TRBV28 and TRBJ2-7; 9 positions agree with TRBD1. The trim removed 8 bases at V and 4 bases at J, leaving 9 bases unmatched. Germline-derived CDR1 and CDR2 are MDHEN and SYDVKM. CDR3 size: 14 residues. The CDR3 bases are TGTGCCAGCCTTGGGATCGGGACAGGGTACGAGCAGTACTTC. Protein product: CASLGIGTGYEQYF.

This clonotype came up many times. The chain is built from TRBV4-3 and TRBJ2-7, with D possibly matching TRBD1 (6 bases). V lost 0 bases, J lost 2 bases, and 14 bases lay in between. CDR1 is LGHNA and CDR2 is YSLEER in the germline V gene. The CDR3 has 16 amino acids. CDR3 DNA: TGCGCCAGCAGCCAAGATCACGCGACAGGTGCCTACGAGCAGTACTTC. Protein product: CASSQDHATGAYEQYF.

This clonotype showed up just a few times. CDR3 coding DNA: TGCGCCAGCAGCCCGAGCGGGTGGGAGACCCAGTACTTC. The encoded protein is CASSPSGWETQYF. The rearrangement joins TRBV4-3 to TRBJ2-5; a weak D match, TRBD2 (6 bases). Trimming took 4 bases from V and 5 from J, leaving 11 bases between them. The V gene's germline CDR1 is LGHNA and CDR2 YSLEER. This CDR3 is built from 13 residues.

J is TRBJ1-1 and V is TRBV7-9; 10 nucleotides match TRBD1. The CDR3 covers 17 residues. The germline V gene has CDR1 SEHNR and CDR2 FQNEAQ (reference sequence). With V trimmed by 6 bases and J by 4 bases, 14 bases remained unmatched. The CDR3 DNA follows: TGTGCCAGCAGTCGGGGACAGGGGCGATTTTCCCCCACTGAAGCTTTCTTT. Its protein product is CASSRGQGRFSPTEAFF.

This clonotype has only a few counts. The chain couples TRBV28 to TRBJ2-1; D remains ambiguous. The germline V gene encodes CDR1 MDHEN and CDR2 SYDVKM. V was clipped by 6 bases and J by 2 bases, with 14 bases between them. The CDR3 sequence is 15 residues long. CDR3 loop: CASSARPAAYNEQFF. CDR3 coding DNA: TGTGCCAGCAGCGCAAGGCCAGCAGCCTACAATGAGCAGTTCTTC.

This chain connects TRBV12-3 or TRBV12-4 to TRBJ2-3; a weak D match, TRBD1 (6 bases). The germline V and J ends were trimmed by 6 bases and 1 base, with 14 bases remaining between them. The CDR3 is 15 amino acids. The CDR3 protein is CASSIYRARTDTQYF. In DNA form, the CDR3 reads TGTGCCAGCAGCATCTACAGGGCCCGCACAGATACGCAGTATTTT.

V usage is TRBV20-1 and J usage is TRBJ2-7; 10 positions match TRBD1. CDR1 and CDR2 from the germline V gene are DFQATT and SNEGSKA (reference sequence). This CDR3 has 14 residues. The J segment lost 2 bases and the V segment lost 4 bases, leaving 5 bases of the junction unmatched. Here the CDR3 reads CSANDRGLTYEQYF. CDR3 nucleotide sequence: TGCAGTGCTAATGACAGGGGGCTTACCTACGAGCAGTACTTC.

This clonotype came up a few times. This chain uses TRBV27 with TRBJ2-5, with D unresolved. The CDR3 sequence is 14 residues long. Per germline, CDR1 MNHEY and CDR2 SMNVEV (reference sequence). V lost 9 bases to trimming and J lost 4 bases, with 18 bases between them. The CDR3 DNA is TGTGCCAGACGGACGAAGGGATTACGAGAGACCCAGTACTTC. It codes for CARRTKGLRETQYF.

The chain couples TRBV18 to TRBJ2-5; D possibly corresponds to TRBD1 (5 bases). This CDR3 region has 14 residues. Trimming removed 1 base from V and 4 bases from J, with 10 bases in between. From germline, CDR1 is KGHSH and CDR2 LQKENI. The CDR3 reads CASSPRPGAETQYF. CDR3 coding DNA: TGTGCCAGCTCACCACGTCCTGGGGCAGAGACCCAGTACTTC. The entire variable domain, with the rest obtained from reference TRBV18 and TRBJ2-5, is as follows: NAGVMQNPRHLVRRRGQEARLRCSPMKGHSHVYWYRQLPEEGLKFMVYLQKENIIDESGMPKERFSAEFPKEGPSILRIQQVVRGDSAAYFCASSPRPGAETQYFGPGTRLLVL.

The chain is built from TRBV28 and TRBJ2-7; D call uncertain. Germline V gene sequence: CDR1 MDHEN, CDR2 SYDVKM. The CDR3 spans 12 residues. Trimming took off 2 bases at V and 6 bases at J, with 8 bases between the two ends. The CDR3 spells CASSLKGFEQYF. The CDR3 bases are TGTGCCAGCAGTTTAAAAGGGTTCGAGCAGTACTTC.

This clonotype occurred a few times. CDR3 protein: CASSLGSTPRGEKLFF. CDR3 nucleotide sequence: TGCGCCAGCAGCTTGGGGTCCACACCGAGGGGTGAAAAACTGTTTTTT. The genes are TRBV5-1 and TRBJ1-4, with a weak D call TRBD1 (5 bases). The length of the CDR3 is 16 residues. V lost 0 bases to trimming and J lost 7 bases, with 16 bases between them. Looked up from germline, CDR1 is SGHRS and CDR2 is YFSETQ.

Only a few counts were recorded for this clonotype. This chain links TRBV12-3 or TRBV12-4 with TRBJ2-7, with TRBD2 matching over 7 bases. The CDR3 has 17 residues. Trimming removed 6 bases from V and 6 bases from J; junction bases left unmatched: 20. CDR3 coding DNA: TGTGCCAGCAGGAGAGGAGGACGGGGACTATTATCAGGCGAGCAGTACTTC. This codes for CASRRGGRGLLSGEQYF.

This clonotype has just a few counts. The genes are TRBV6-6 and TRBJ1-2, with TRBD1 matching over 8 bases. The CDR3 length is 15 residues. Germline CDR1 is MNHNY and CDR2 is SVGAGI (reference sequence). Trimming took 2 bases from V and 8 from J; bases not matched to a gene: 10. The CDR3, as DNA: TGTGCCAGCAGTTACCCTCCGGGACAGGCTTGGGGCTACACCTTC. This encodes CASSYPPGQAWGYTF.

This clonotype was detected only a few times. V usage is TRBV28 and J usage is TRBJ2-1; TRBD2 might be the D (6 bases). V lost 7 bases and J 8 bases, leaving 18 bases between the germline ends. This CDR3 is built from 14 residues. Germline CDR1 MDHEN, CDR2 SYDVKM. DNA for the CDR3: TGTGCCAGCACGTACCCGGAGGGCCGCGATGAGCAGTTCTTC. This sequence encodes CASTYPEGRDEQFF.